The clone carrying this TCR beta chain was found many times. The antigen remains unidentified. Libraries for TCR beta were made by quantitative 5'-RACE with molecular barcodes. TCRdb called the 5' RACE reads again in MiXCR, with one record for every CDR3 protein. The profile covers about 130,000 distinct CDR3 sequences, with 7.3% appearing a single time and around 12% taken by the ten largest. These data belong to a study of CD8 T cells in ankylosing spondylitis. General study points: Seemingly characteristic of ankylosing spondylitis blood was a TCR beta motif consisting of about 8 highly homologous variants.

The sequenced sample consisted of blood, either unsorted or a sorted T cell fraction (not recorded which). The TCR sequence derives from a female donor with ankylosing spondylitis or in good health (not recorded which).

The CDR3 DNA follows: TGTGCCAGCAGCTTACGGGCAGGGAACTACGAGCAGTACTTC. Translating gives CASSLRAGNYEQYF. This sequence joins TRBV4-2 and TRBJ2-7; D may be TRBD1 (5 bases). V was clipped by 5 bases and J by 3 bases, with 14 bases between them. Germline values: CDR1 LGHNA, CDR2 YNFKEQ. This CDR3 is built from 14 residues.